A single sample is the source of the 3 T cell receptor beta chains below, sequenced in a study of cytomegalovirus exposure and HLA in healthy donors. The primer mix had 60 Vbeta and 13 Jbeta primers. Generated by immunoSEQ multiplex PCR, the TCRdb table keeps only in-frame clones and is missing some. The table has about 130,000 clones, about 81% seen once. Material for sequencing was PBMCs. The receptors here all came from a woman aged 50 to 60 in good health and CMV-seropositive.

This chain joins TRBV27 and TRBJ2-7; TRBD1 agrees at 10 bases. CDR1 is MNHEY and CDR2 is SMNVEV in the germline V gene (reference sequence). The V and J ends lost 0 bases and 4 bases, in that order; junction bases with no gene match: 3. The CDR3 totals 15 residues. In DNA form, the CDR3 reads TGTGCCAGCAGTTTATCCAGGACAGGGGGGTACGAGCAGTACTTC. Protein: CASSLSRTGGYEQYF.

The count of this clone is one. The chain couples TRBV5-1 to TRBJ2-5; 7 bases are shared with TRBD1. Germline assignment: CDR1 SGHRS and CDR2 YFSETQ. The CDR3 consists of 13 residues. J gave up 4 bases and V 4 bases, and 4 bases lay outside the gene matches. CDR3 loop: CASSPGQLETQYF. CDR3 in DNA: TGCGCCAGCAGCCCGGGACAGCTAGAGACCCAGTACTTC.

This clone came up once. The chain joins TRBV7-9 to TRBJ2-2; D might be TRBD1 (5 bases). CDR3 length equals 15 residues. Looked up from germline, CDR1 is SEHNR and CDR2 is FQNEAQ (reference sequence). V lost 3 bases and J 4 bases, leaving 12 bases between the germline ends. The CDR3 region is CASSFGQTPTGELFF. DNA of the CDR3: TGTGCCAGCAGCTTCGGACAAACACCCACCGGGGAGCTGTTTTTT.